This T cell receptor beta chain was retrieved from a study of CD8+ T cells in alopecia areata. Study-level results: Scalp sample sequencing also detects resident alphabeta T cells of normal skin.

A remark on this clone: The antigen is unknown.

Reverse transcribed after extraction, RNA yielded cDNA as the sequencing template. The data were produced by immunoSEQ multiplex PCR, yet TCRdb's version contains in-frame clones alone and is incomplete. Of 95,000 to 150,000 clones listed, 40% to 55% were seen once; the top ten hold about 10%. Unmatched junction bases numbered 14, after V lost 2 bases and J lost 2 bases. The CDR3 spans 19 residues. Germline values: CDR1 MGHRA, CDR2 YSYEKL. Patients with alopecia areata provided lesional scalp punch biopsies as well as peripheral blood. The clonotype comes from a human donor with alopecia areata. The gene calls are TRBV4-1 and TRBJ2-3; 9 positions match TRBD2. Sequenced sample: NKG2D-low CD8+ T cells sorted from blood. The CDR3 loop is CASSQPPVAGAESTDTQYF. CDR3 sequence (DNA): TGCGCCAGCAGCCAACCCCCCGTAGCGGGGGCTGAATCCACAGATACGCAGTATTTT.